These 3 T cell receptor beta chains came from one sample sequenced in a study of shared T cell receptors in the human thymus. Profiling relied on immunoSEQ multiplex PCR, and the TCRdb table lists in-frame clones only, not all of them. The sample contains about 500,000 clones, approximately 78% of which appear only once. These data also formed part of another study, on human thymus T cells.

Sequencing was done on a sample of thymocytes. These receptors were collected from a boy younger than two with a congenital heart defect.

This chain connects TRBV6-1 to TRBJ1-4; 9 nucleotides line up with TRBD1. The V gene's germline CDR1 is MNHNS and CDR2 SASEGT. The V gene end was trimmed by 4 bases and the J gene end by 4 bases; junction bases not matched to a gene: 4. The CDR3 runs to 15 residues. CDR3 region: CASSVPGQGNEKLFF. In DNA form, the CDR3 reads TGTGCCAGCAGTGTACCGGGACAGGGTAATGAAAAACTGTTTTTT.

The CDR3 DNA is TGTGCCAGCAGTCCTAGGGAGGCCCAGTACTTC. Encoded protein: CASSPREAQYF. The V call is TRBV28, the J call TRBJ2-5, with a possible D match to TRBD2 (6 bases). This CDR3 spans 11 amino acids. Germline CDR1 MDHEN, CDR2 SYDVKM. The V end was cut by 5 bases, the J end by 9 bases, with 10 bases between.

The V call is TRBV6-5, the J call TRBJ1-1; a possible D gene is TRBD1 (6 bases). Germline V gene sequence: CDR1 MNHEY, CDR2 SVGAGI. V lost 6 bases and J lost 1, with 12 bases in between. This CDR3 is 14 amino acids long. For the CDR3, the DNA is TGTGCCAGCAGGCCCGGGGGGCAGAACACTGAAGCTTTCTTT. Protein sequence: CASRPGGQNTEAFF.